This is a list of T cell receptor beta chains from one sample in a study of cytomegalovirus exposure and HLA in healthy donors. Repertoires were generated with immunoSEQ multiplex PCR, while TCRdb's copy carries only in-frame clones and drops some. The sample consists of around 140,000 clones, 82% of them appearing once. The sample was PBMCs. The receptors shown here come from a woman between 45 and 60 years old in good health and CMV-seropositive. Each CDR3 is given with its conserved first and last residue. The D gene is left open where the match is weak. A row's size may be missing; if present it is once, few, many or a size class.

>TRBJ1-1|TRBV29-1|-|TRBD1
TGCAGCGTCCTCCGGGACAGGGAAGCGGGTGAAGCTTTCTTT
CSVLRDREAGEAFF
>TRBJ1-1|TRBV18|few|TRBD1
TGTGCCAGCTCGAGGGGGCAGATTGTCACTGAAGCTTTCTTT
CASSRGQIVTEAFF
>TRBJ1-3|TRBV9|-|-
TGTGCCAGCAGCGTATCGAGCTCTGGAAACACCATATATTTT
CASSVSSSGNTIYF
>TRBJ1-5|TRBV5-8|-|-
TGTGCCAGCAGCTCCACAGGTTATAGCAATCAGCCCCAGCATTTT
CASSSTGYSNQPQHF
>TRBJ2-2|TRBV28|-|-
TGTGCCAGCAGCTCTAGCGCCGGGGAGCTGTTTTTT
CASSSSAGELFF
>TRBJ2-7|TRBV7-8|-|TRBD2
TGTGCCAGCAGCCGACTAGCGCAAACCTACGAGCAGTACTTC
CASSRLAQTYEQYF
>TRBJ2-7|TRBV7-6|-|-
TGTGCCAGCAGAGGACTAGGGGGTGGCGAGCAGTACTTC
CASRGLGGGEQYF
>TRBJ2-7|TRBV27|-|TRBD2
TGTGCCAGCAGTTCGGGACTAGCGACGTCCTACGAGCAGTACTTC
CASSSGLATSYEQYF
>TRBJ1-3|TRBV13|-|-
TGTGCCAGCAGCCCCCTACAGGTCCCGATTTCTGGAAACACCATATATTTT
CASSPLQVPISGNTIYF
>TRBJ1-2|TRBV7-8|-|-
TGTGCCAGCAGCTTAGGGCAGAACTATGGCTACACCTTC
CASSLGQNYGYTF
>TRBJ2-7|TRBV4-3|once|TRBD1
TGCGCCAGCAGCCAAGAGGCATACAGGGGGGCCTACGAGCAGTACTTC
CASSQEAYRGAYEQYF
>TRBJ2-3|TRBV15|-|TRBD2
TGTGCCACCAGCTCGTCACTTCCCACTAGCGGAGACACAGATACGCAGTATTTT
CATSSSLPTSGDTDTQYF
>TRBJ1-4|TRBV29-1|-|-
TGCAGCGTCATCGCCGGGACTGGGGGTGAAAAACTGTTTTTT
CSVIAGTGGEKLFF
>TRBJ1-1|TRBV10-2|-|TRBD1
TGCGCCAGCAGCCAGGGACAGCTCCCTGAAGCTTTCTTT
CASSQGQLPEAFF
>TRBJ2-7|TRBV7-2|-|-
TGTGCCAGCAGCCCGGGGGGACACACCTACGAGCAGTACTTC
CASSPGGHTYEQYF
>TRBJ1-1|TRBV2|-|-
TGTGCCAGCAGTGACCGACAGACGAACACTGAAGCTTTCTTT
CASSDRQTNTEAFF
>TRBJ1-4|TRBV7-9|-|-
TGTGCCAGCAGCTACGCAGGGCTCAGTAATGAAAAACTGTTTTTT
CASSYAGLSNEKLFF